This TCR beta chain was recovered during a study of cytomegalovirus exposure and HLA in healthy donors. Study outcomes and limitations: The finding came from a later analysis; first-cohort TCR clusters tended to co-occur in the roughly 120 validation repertoires.

With respect to this clone: Its antigen remains unknown.

The CDR3 sequence is 14 residues long. The V gene's germline CDR1 is SGHRS and CDR2 YFSETQ. The trim removed 3 bases at V and 4 bases at J, leaving 5 bases unmatched. Sequenced by immunoSEQ multiplex PCR; TCRdb stores in-frame clones only, minus some. Found here are over 75,000 clones, 85% of them singletons; the top ten hold about 20%. Material for sequencing was PBMCs. The TCR comes from a man aged 18-30 years in good health and CMV-seropositive. The rearrangement links TRBV5-1 to TRBJ1-2; the match to TRBD1 covers 8 bases. The CDR3 here is CASSSITGGYGYTF. In nucleotides, the CDR3 is TGCGCCAGCAGCTCGATAACAGGGGGCTATGGCTACACCTTC.